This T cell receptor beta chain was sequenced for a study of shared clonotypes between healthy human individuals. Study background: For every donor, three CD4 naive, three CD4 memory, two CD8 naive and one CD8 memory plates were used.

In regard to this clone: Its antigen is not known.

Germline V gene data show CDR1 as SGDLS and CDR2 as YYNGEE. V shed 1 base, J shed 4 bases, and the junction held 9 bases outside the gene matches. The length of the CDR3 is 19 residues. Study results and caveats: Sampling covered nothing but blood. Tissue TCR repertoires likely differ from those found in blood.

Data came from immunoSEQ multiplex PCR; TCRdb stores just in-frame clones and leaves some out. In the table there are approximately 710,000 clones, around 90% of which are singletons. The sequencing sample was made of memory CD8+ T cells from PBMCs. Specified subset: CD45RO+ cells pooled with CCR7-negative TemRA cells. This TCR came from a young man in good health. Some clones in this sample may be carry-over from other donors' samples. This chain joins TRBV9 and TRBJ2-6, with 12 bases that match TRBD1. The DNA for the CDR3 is TGTGCCAGCAGCGTAAAACCGGGACAGGGGGCGCTAGGGGCCAACGTCCTGACTTTC. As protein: CASSVKPGQGALGANVLTF.